This T cell receptor beta chain appears in the sequencing data of a study of T cell repertoires in cytomegalovirus infection. The overall study: Epitope selection comprised recently identified HLA-C-restricted CMV epitopes and well-studied HLA-B-restricted CMV epitopes.

One entry per CDR3 protein results from TCRdb running MiXCR on the reads. The sample includes some 920,000 distinct CDR3 sequences, around 30% seen only once; the top ten take around 15%. The CDR3 extends over 14 amino acids. CDR1 and CDR2 (germline): LNHDA, SQIVND (reference sequence). V lost 6 bases, J lost 4 bases, and 4 bases stayed unmatched. A remark on this clonotype: Its antigen is not known.

This chain uses TRBV19 with TRBJ2-2; 8 nucleotides align to TRBD1. Material: cultured CD8+ T cells from PBMCs, obtained from culture after CMV antigen stimulation. The sequence was collected from a human donor in good health (CMV status not recorded). Some clones in this sample may be carry-over from other donors' samples. The CDR3 DNA reads TGTGCCAGTAGGCCGGGACAGGCCACCGGGGAGCTGTTTTTT. It codes for CASRPGQATGELFF.